These 22 T cell receptor beta chains share one sample of origin, sequenced in a study of blood T cell repertoires in COVID-19. Clones were read by immunoSEQ multiplex PCR, and TCRdb kept only the in-frame ones, dropping some. The table includes 120,000 to 150,000 clones, 70% to 85% detected once. Sequenced sample: PBMCs or T cells enriched from blood (not recorded which). The receptors come from a woman aged 18-35 years who had been exposed to COVID-19.

J is TRBJ1-1 and V is TRBV23-1; D is unclear. TRBV23-1 is designated an ORF whose function remains uncertain. The length of the CDR3 is 11 residues. The V end lost 8 bases, the J end lost 7 bases, and 11 bases lay between the germline ends. The CDR3, as DNA: TGCGCCAGCGGAGGGAAAGGTGAAGCTTTCTTT. Amino acid sequence: CASGGKGEAFF.

The rearrangement links TRBV5-6 to TRBJ2-7, with D possibly being TRBD1 (6 bases). Germline V CDR1 and CDR2: SGHDT, YYEEEE. The CDR3 sequence is 15 residues long. V was trimmed by 4 bases and J by 1 base, leaving 15 bases between them. The DNA for the CDR3 is TGTGCCAGCAGCCGCCTAAGCCAGGGGTCCTACGAGCAGTACTTC. This encodes CASSRLSQGSYEQYF.

The chain combines TRBV5-1 with TRBJ2-1, with a possible D match to TRBD2 (5 bases). The V gene lost 3 bases and the J gene lost 3 bases, with 25 bases spanning the gap. The CDR3 has 19 residues. Germline V gene data show CDR1 as SGHRS and CDR2 as YFSETQ. The CDR3 here is CASSSNPLRRRVHYNEQFF. As DNA, the CDR3 is TGCGCCAGCAGCTCCAATCCCCTAAGAAGGCGGGTACACTACAATGAGCAGTTCTTC.

The chain has TRBV3-1 (or the pseudogene TRBV3-2) and TRBJ2-7; 8 bases are a match to TRBD2. The CDR3 consists of 14 residues. The ends lost 6 bases at V and 3 bases at J; junction bases unmatched: 7. CDR1 is LGHDT and CDR2 is YNNKEL in the germline V gene (reference sequence). CDR3 in DNA: TGTGCCAGCAGTTTAGGACTAGCCGACTACGAGCAGTACTTC. Translation gives CASSLGLADYEQYF.

The gene calls are TRBV5-6 and TRBJ1-1, with 10 positions matching TRBD1. Germline CDR1 is SGHDT and CDR2 is YYEEEE. J lost 6 bases, V lost 0 bases, and 8 bases had no gene match. The CDR3 is 16 amino acids. The CDR3 coding sequence is TGTGCCAGCAGCTTGGTTTCGGACAGGGGGTACGCTGAAGCTTTCTTT. It specifies CASSLVSDRGYAEAFF.

The J gene is TRBJ2-7, the V gene TRBV3-1 (or the pseudogene TRBV3-2); unclear D gene. This CDR3 is built from 16 residues. V lost 4 bases, J lost 7 bases, and 23 bases lay in between. From germline, CDR1 is LGHDT and CDR2 YNNKEL (reference sequence). The CDR3 sequence: CASSLPLVGTPEEQYF. The CDR3 coding sequence is TGTGCCAGCAGCCTCCCCCTGGTCGGTACTCCTGAGGAGCAGTACTTC.

This chain uses TRBV10-1 with TRBJ2-7, with a weak D call TRBD1 (6 bases). The CDR3 is made up of 13 amino acids. Germline V CDR1 and CDR2: WNHNN, SYGVQD (reference sequence). With 5 bases removed from V and 0 bases from J, the gap between germline ends came to 8 bases. DNA of the CDR3: TGCGCCAGCAGTAGGACAGACTCCTACGAGCAGTACTTC. Its translation: CASSRTDSYEQYF.

The chain has TRBV6-5 and TRBJ2-1; the D is unclear. Germline CDR1 reads MNHEY; CDR2 reads SVGAGI. Trimming pared 1 base from V and 7 bases from J, leaving 11 bases between. The CDR3 runs 14 residues. As DNA, the CDR3 is TGTGCCAGCAGTTACTTTACCGGGTCGAATGAGCAGTTCTTC. Its translation: CASSYFTGSNEQFF.

This clone has only one observation. The chain has TRBV7-9 and TRBJ2-5, with D possibly matching TRBD1 (6 bases). The CDR3 extends over 18 amino acids. V lost 5 bases and J 1 base, leaving 23 bases between the germline ends. Germline V lookup: CDR1 SEHNR, CDR2 FQNEAQ (reference sequence). The CDR3, as DNA: TGTGCCAGCAGCCTAATTAGTCCCTGGGTCAGGGGCCAAGAGACCCAGTACTTC. Residues: CASSLISPWVRGQETQYF.

This clone was counted many times. Here the CDR3 reads CASSQEGTSVYNEQFF. In nucleotides, the CDR3 is TGTGCCAGCAGCCAAGAGGGGACTAGCGTTTACAATGAGCAGTTCTTC. The J gene is TRBJ2-1, the V gene TRBV4-2, with 10 bases fitting TRBD2. Germline loops: CDR1 LGHNA, CDR2 YNFKEQ. Losses at the gene ends were 0 bases for V and 4 bases for J; bases not matched to a gene: 3. This CDR3 comprises 16 residues.

The chain employs TRBV28 and TRBJ1-5; 8 bases are shared with TRBD1. The trim removed 5 bases at V and 6 bases at J, leaving 9 bases unmatched. Germline CDR1 reads MDHEN; CDR2 reads SYDVKM. CDR3 length: 15 amino acids. In nucleotides, the CDR3 is TGTGCCAGCAGTCCTTATGGACAGGGAGCTCAGCCCCAGCATTTT. This gives the protein CASSPYGQGAQPQHF.

The chain is built from TRBV5-6 and TRBJ2-7; D not resolved. The CDR3 runs 11 residues. Germline V lookup: CDR1 SGHDT, CDR2 YYEEEE. Trimming removed 3 bases from V and 1 base from J, with 2 bases in between. The CDR3 sequence: CASSSSYEQYF. The CDR3 nucleotides read TGTGCCAGCAGCTCGTCCTACGAGCAGTACTTC.

This rearrangement joins TRBV6-5 to TRBJ1-6; 7 nucleotides agree with TRBD1. This CDR3 contains 15 residues. J gave up 7 bases and V 5 bases, and 8 bases lay outside the gene matches. Germline V gives CDR1 MNHEY, CDR2 SVGAGI. Here the CDR3 DNA reads TGTGCCAGCAGTCACGAGACAGGGAGGAATTCACCCCTCCACTTT. Its translation is CASSHETGRNSPLHF.

This rearrangement joins TRBV9 to TRBJ2-7; 7 bases are a match to TRBD1. Germline-derived CDR1 and CDR2 are SGDLS and YYNGEE. The trim removed 3 bases at V and 4 bases at J, leaving 4 bases unmatched. The CDR3 runs to 13 residues. The CDR3 sequence is CASSEQQGYEQYF. The CDR3 region has the DNA TGTGCCAGCAGCGAGCAACAGGGGTACGAGCAGTACTTC.

In its sample, this clone was seen a few times. This chain connects TRBV15 to TRBJ1-1; 8 bases align to TRBD1. Unmatched junction bases numbered 16, after V lost 5 bases and J lost 5 bases. The germline V gene encodes CDR1 LNHNV and CDR2 YYDKDF (reference sequence). CDR3 length: 17 residues. CDR3 DNA sequence: TGTGCCACCAGCTCCCGTCTGGGTCAGGGGGCGAGGACTGAAGCTTTCTTT. Protein product: CATSSRLGQGARTEAFF. Full variable domain (missing parts from reference TRBV15 and TRBJ1-1): DAMVIQNPRYQVTQFGKPVTLSCSQTLNHNVMYWYQQKSSQAPKLLFHYYDKDFNNEADTPDNFQSRRPNTSFCFLDIRSPGLGDTAMYLCATSSRLGQGARTEAFFGQGTRLTVV.

The chain couples TRBV2 to TRBJ1-4, with a tentative D call TRBD1 (6 bases). V was clipped by 1 base and J by 8 bases, with 14 bases between them. This CDR3 is built from 15 residues. Per the germline V gene, CDR1 is SNHLY and CDR2 is FYNNEI. The CDR3 sequence is CASSEDYGTFEKLFF. The CDR3 DNA is TGTGCCAGCAGTGAAGATTATGGGACATTCGAAAAACTGTTTTTT.

The J gene is TRBJ2-7, the V gene TRBV29-1; 9 positions agree with TRBD2. The CDR3 runs 18 residues. Trimming took 5 bases from V and 2 from J; bases not matched to a gene: 19. The V gene's germline CDR1 is SQVTM and CDR2 ANQGSEA. Written as DNA, the CDR3 is TGCAGCGTTAATGAAAAGGCGGGGGGGCTAGCGGGAACCTACGAGCAGTACTTC. The encoded protein is CSVNEKAGGLAGTYEQYF.

The V call is TRBV3-1 (or the pseudogene TRBV3-2), the J call TRBJ1-1; tentatively, D is TRBD1 (5 bases). The germline gives CDR1 LGHDT, CDR2 YNNKEL (reference sequence). The V gene lost 0 bases and the J gene lost 11 bases, with 13 bases spanning the gap. The CDR3 length is 13 residues. CDR3 in amino acids: CASSQDSARGAFF. DNA for the CDR3: TGTGCCAGCAGCCAAGATTCGGCCCGGGGGGCTTTCTTT.

The rearrangement uses TRBV18 and TRBJ2-2, with a weak D call TRBD2 (6 bases). Germline-derived CDR1 and CDR2 are KGHSH and LQKENI. The CDR3 has 15 residues. The V end lost 4 bases, the J end lost 0 bases, and 9 bases lay between the germline ends. The CDR3 here is CASSLRDSNTGELFF. The CDR3 DNA is TGTGCCAGCTCACTCCGGGACTCGAACACCGGGGAGCTGTTTTTT.

V usage is TRBV10-3 and J usage is TRBJ2-1; 8 bases are a match to TRBD1. The CDR3 runs to 13 residues. Germline CDR1 is ENHRY and CDR2 is SYGVKD. V lost 4 bases, J lost 12 bases, and 8 bases stayed unmatched. CDR3 sequence reads: CAISATDRGGQFF. The CDR3 nucleotides are TGTGCCATCAGTGCGACAGACAGGGGAGGGCAGTTCTTC.

The chain couples TRBV27 to TRBJ1-3, with 7 bases that match TRBD1. V lost 9 bases, J lost 4 bases, and 6 bases stayed unmatched. The CDR3 sequence is 13 residues long. Germline values: CDR1 MNHEY, CDR2 SMNVEV (reference sequence). CDR3: CASKQGWGNTIYF. For the CDR3, the DNA is TGTGCCAGTAAACAGGGGTGGGGAAACACCATATATTTT.

This chain joins TRBV30 and TRBJ1-1, with no clear D. CDR1 GTSNPN and CDR2 SVGIG come from the germline V gene (reference sequence). The CDR3 consists of 11 residues. Trimming stripped 8 bases from V and 7 bases from J, with 14 bases between. CDR3 protein: CARRFGVEAFF. The CDR3 region has the DNA TGTGCCCGTCGGTTCGGGGTTGAAGCTTTCTTT. The variable domain in full, with the rest retrieved from reference TRBV30 and TRBJ1-1, is SQTIHQWPATLVQPVGSPLSLECTVEGTSNPNLYWYRQAAGRGLQLLFYSVGIGQISSEVPQNLSASRPQDRQFILSSKKLLLSDSGFYLCARRFGVEAFFGQGTRLTVV.